The rows below give T cell receptor beta chains drawn from one sample of a study of blood T cells in healthy people across ages. TCRdb re-analysed the 5' RACE reads in MiXCR, keeping a single row per CDR3 protein. The table shows 1.4 million to 1.5 million distinct CDR3 sequences, with around 39% occurring only once. The sequenced material came from blood. Every receptor here comes from a woman in her late teens or twenties in good health. CDR3s include the opening cysteine and the closing phenylalanine or tryptophan. A D gene is named only where the DNA matches it firmly. Where a row states a size, it is once, few, many or the class of an expanded clone; other rows omit it.

clone_size j_call d_call v_call cdr3_aa cdr3_nt
few TRBJ2-5 TRBD1 TRBV29-1 CSATTGGGGEETQYF TGCAGCGCCACAACAGGGGGCGGAGGAGAAGAGACCCAGTACTTC
few TRBJ2-1 - TRBV7-2 CASSFPSDSAASYNEQFF TGTGCCAGCAGCTTTCCCTCAGACAGTGCTGCCTCCTACAATGAGCAGTTCTTC
- TRBJ1-2 TRBD1 TRBV5-5 CASTKGAISSGYGYTF TGTGCCAGCACCAAGGGGGCTATATCCTCTGGGTATGGCTACACCTTC
few TRBJ2-1 - TRBV3-1 CASSQEAGGASYNEQFF TGTGCCAGCAGCCAAGAAGCTGGGGGGGCCTCCTACAATGAGCAGTTCTTC
- TRBJ2-2 TRBD2 TRBV29-1 CSALGGLAGGAGELFF TGCAGCGCTTTGGGGGGACTAGCGGGAGGTGCCGGGGAGCTGTTTTTT
few TRBJ1-6 - TRBV9 CASSVDLRSNSPLHF TGTGCCAGCAGCGTAGATCTCAGAAGCAATTCACCCCTCCACTTT
few TRBJ2-3 TRBD2 TRBV7-2 CASRHLAGGRGTDTQYF TGTGCCAGCAGACACCTAGCGGGGGGGCGAGGCACAGATACGCAGTATTTT
few TRBJ2-7 - TRBV6-1 CASSVIEQYF TGTGCCAGCAGTGTCATTGAGCAGTACTTC
few TRBJ2-7 TRBD2 TRBV20-1 CSAVTLAGVWGEQYF TGCAGTGCTGTTACCCTAGCGGGAGTTTGGGGCGAGCAGTACTTC
- TRBJ2-6 - TRBV19 CASSTFVEAGANVLTF TGTGCCAGTAGTACCTTTGTGGAGGCTGGGGCCAACGTCCTGACTTTC